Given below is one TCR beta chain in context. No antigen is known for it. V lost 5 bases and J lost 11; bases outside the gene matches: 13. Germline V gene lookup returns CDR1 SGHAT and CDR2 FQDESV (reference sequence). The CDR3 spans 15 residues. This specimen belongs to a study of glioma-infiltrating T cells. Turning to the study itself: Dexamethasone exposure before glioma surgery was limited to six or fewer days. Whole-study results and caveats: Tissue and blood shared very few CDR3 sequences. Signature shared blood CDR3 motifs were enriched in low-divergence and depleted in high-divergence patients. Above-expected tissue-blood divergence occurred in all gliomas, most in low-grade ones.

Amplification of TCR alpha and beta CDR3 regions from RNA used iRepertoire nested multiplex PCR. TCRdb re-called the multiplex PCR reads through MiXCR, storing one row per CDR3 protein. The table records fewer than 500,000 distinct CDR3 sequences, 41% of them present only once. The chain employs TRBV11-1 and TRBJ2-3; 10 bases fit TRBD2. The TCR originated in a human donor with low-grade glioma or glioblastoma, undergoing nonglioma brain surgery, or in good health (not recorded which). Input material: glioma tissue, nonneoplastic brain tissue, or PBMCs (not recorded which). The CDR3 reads CASSPWTSGYYGQYF. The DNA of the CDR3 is TGTGCCAGCAGCCCCTGGACTAGCGGTTACTACGGGCAGTATTTT.